This T cell receptor (beta chain) was found in a study of CD8 T cells in ankylosing spondylitis. Findings of the study overall: Fewer than ten highly homologous variants made up a TCR beta motif that seemed to typify ankylosing spondylitis blood. Matched synovial fluid from ankylosing spondylitis patients was reported to be enriched for disease-linked clones.

The CDR3 consists of 15 residues. Germline V gives CDR1 MNHEY, CDR2 SVGEGT. V was trimmed by 2 bases and J by 0 bases, leaving 11 bases between them. This clonotype was seen more than once but under ten times. Its antigen is not known. The authors made TCR beta libraries by quantitative 5'-RACE with molecular barcodes. TCRdb called the 5' RACE reads again in MiXCR, with one record for every CDR3 protein. The table includes around 480,000 distinct CDR3 sequences, over 15% detected once. The TCR comes from a male donor with ankylosing spondylitis. The chain uses TRBV6-2 or TRBV6-3 and TRBJ2-7, with a weak D call TRBD2 (5 bases). Input material: blood, either unsorted or a sorted T cell fraction (not recorded which). The CDR3 DNA sequence: TGTGCCAGCAGTTACGAGGGCCGGGGCTCCTACGAGCAGTACTTC. Residues: CASSYEGRGSYEQYF.